A single sample gave rise to the 14 T cell receptor beta chains below, sequenced in a study of blood T cells in healthy people across ages. Alongside a J-beta primer mix, a sample-barcoded 5' primer served in a second PCR lasting about 7 to 12 cycles. TCRdb re-analysed the 5' RACE reads in MiXCR, keeping a single row per CDR3 protein. The sample includes approximately 1.5 million distinct CDR3 sequences, roughly 43% of them seen just once. The sequencing input was blood. These receptor sequences come from a woman between 18 and 29 years old in good health.

This clonotype was picked up a small number of times. Relative to the germline gene, one junction end is altered; a read error may explain this. This sequence joins TRBV12-3 or TRBV12-4 and TRBJ2-7, with 9 positions matching TRBD2. The CDR3 is 13 residues long. CDR3 amino acids: CASSIAGAYEQYF. Here the CDR3 DNA reads TGTGCCAGCAGTATAGCGGGGGCCTACGAGCAGTACTTC.

The chain uses TRBV6-1 and TRBJ2-5; D not resolved. The J call may not be correct, given that the DNA end is closer to TRBJ2-7. This CDR3 spans 12 amino acids. CDR1 and CDR2 (germline): MNHNS, SASEGT. For the CDR3, the DNA is TGTGCCAGCACAGGCTTAAGCCACGAGCAGTACTTC. Its protein product is CASTGLSHEQYF.

The chain has TRBV10-3 and TRBJ1-1; D gene unclear. V was clipped by 5 bases and J by 1 base, with 8 bases between them. The length of the CDR3 is 13 residues. Germline values: CDR1 ENHRY, CDR2 SYGVKD. This CDR3 reads CAISLKPNTEAFF. CDR3 DNA: TGTGCCATCAGTCTCAAACCGAACACTGAAGCTTTCTTT.

This clonotype was detected ten times or more. This chain joins TRBV29-1 and TRBJ2-3, with D hard to call. The CDR3 consists of 13 residues. The germline V and J ends were trimmed by 2 bases and 2 bases, with 8 bases remaining between them. The V gene's germline CDR1 is SQVTM and CDR2 ANQGSEA. This chain's CDR3 is CSVERQNTDTQYF. The CDR3 DNA is TGCAGCGTTGAAAGGCAGAACACAGATACGCAGTATTTT.

The chain couples TRBV28 to TRBJ2-7; D tentatively fits TRBD1 or TRBD2 (5 bases each). Trimming cost V 4 bases and J 6 bases, with 10 bases left between them. Germline-derived CDR1 and CDR2 are MDHEN and SYDVKM. This CDR3 has 12 amino acids. CDR3 in amino acids: CASSSPGREQYF. CDR3 sequence (DNA): TGTGCCAGCAGTTCACCGGGACGCGAGCAGTACTTC.

J is TRBJ2-5 and V is TRBV12-3 or TRBV12-4, with a weak D call TRBD2 (8 bases). The CDR3 totals 15 residues. Deletions cut 1 base from V and 11 bases from J, with 20 bases between. CDR3 DNA sequence: TGTGCCAGCAGTTTAGTCCGGGGCGGGGGGACAGAGCAGTACTTC. Residues: CASSLVRGGGTEQYF.

This clonotype was seen only a few times. This rearrangement joins TRBV12-3 or TRBV12-4 to TRBJ2-5; no clear D gene. With 10 bases removed from V and 5 bases from J, the gap between germline ends came to 14 bases. The CDR3 loop spans 12 amino acids. CDR3 sequence: CATKEITETQYF. CDR3 nucleotide sequence: TGTGCCACCAAGGAGATAACGGAGACCCAGTACTTC.

As for this clonotype: At one end, the junction sequence differs from germline, possibly due to a read error. The CDR3 is CASGLVGEETYERYF. CDR3 coding DNA: TGTGCTAGTGGTTTGGTAGGCGAAGAAACCTACGAGCGGTACTTC. The V and J genes are TRBV12-5 and TRBJ2-7; the D is unclear. The CDR3 is made up of 15 amino acids. Germline values: CDR1 LGHNT, CDR2 FRNRAP.

The chain joins TRBV7-2 to TRBJ2-5; D may be TRBD1 or TRBD2 (6 bases each). CDR1 is SGHTA and CDR2 is FQGNSA in the germline V gene. The germline V and J ends were trimmed by 2 bases and 4 bases, with 17 bases remaining between them. CDR3 length: 16 amino acids. The CDR3 loop is CASSLWGAVSGETQYF. The CDR3 DNA reads as TGTGCCAGCAGCTTATGGGGGGCCGTTTCTGGAGAGACCCAGTACTTC. Looking up the rest from reference TRBV7-2 and TRBJ2-5 gives the full variable domain: GAGVSQSPSNKVTEKGKDVELRCDPISGHTALYWYRQSLGQGLEFLIYFQGNSAPDKSGLPSDRFSAERTGGSVSTLTIQRTQQEDSAVYLCASSLWGAVSGETQYFGPGTRLLVL.

The genes are TRBV20-1 and TRBJ2-1; either TRBD1 or TRBD2 may fit D (6 bases each). The V gene's germline CDR1 is DFQATT and CDR2 SNEGSKA (reference sequence). CDR3 length: 17 amino acids. V shed 6 bases and J shed 0 bases, with 21 bases lying between them. The CDR3 sequence: CSATGGGGPGSYNEQFF. In DNA form, the CDR3 reads TGCAGTGCAACAGGAGGTGGGGGGCCCGGCTCCTACAATGAGCAGTTCTTC.

V and J are TRBV7-9 and TRBJ2-3; 8 nucleotides agree with TRBD1. Germline-derived CDR1 and CDR2 are SEHNR and FQNEAQ (reference sequence). After removal of 6 bases from V and 3 bases from J, the junction contained 5 bases not matched to a gene. The CDR3 is 14 amino acids. CDR3 sequence: CASRRGQGTDTQYF. CDR3 DNA sequence: TGTGCCAGCAGACGAGGACAGGGTACAGATACGCAGTATTTT.

This clonotype was seen ten or more times. The gene calls are TRBV12-3 or TRBV12-4 and TRBJ1-2; D not resolved. The CDR3 is made up of 13 amino acids. V was clipped by 6 bases and J by 8 bases, with 16 bases between them. The CDR3 here is CASSPHLGMGYTF. The CDR3 nucleotides read TGTGCCAGCAGCCCTCACCTGGGTATGGGCTACACCTTC.

This clonotype was seen once. V is TRBV28 and J is TRBJ1-1, with D possibly being TRBD1 (5 bases). CDR3 length: 11 amino acids. The V end lost 7 bases, the J end lost 7 bases, and 10 bases lay between the germline ends. CDR1 and CDR2 from the germline V gene are MDHEN and SYDVKM. CDR3 DNA sequence: TGTGCCAGCATCCTGGGGCTTGAAGCTTTCTTT. This translates into CASILGLEAFF.

The chain is built from TRBV20-1 and TRBJ1-2, with 7 bases fitting TRBD1. This CDR3 comprises 14 residues. CDR1 is DFQATT and CDR2 is SNEGSKA in the germline V gene (reference sequence). V dropped 5 bases and J dropped 10; count of bases not matched to a gene: 16. The DNA for the CDR3 is TGCAGTGCTTTCCAGGGACAGAGGACTGATGACTACACCTTC. It translates to CSAFQGQRTDDYTF.